The rows below give T cell receptor beta chains drawn from one sample of a study of regulatory T cells in long-lasting Graves disease. TCRdb recomputed calls from the multiplex PCR reads with MiXCR, one row per CDR3 protein. The sample holds some 340,000 distinct CDR3 sequences, around 11% seen once. The same specimen was also included in a second study, on T cells in Graves' hyperthyroidism and ophthalmopathy.

The sample was peripheral blood mononuclear cells (PBMCs), taken at new diagnosis, from a patient treated with antithyroid drugs. Every receptor here comes from a woman younger than 30 with Graves disease. The CDR3 runs from the conserved cysteine through the conserved F or W. Fields, in order: V gene, CDR3 protein.

v_gene: TRBV4-1; CDR3aa: CASSPQGFYGYTF
v_gene: TRBV5-1; CDR3aa: CASSIDRDTSTDTQYF
v_gene: TRBV19; CDR3aa: CASSIGPFGAFF
v_gene: TRBV30; CDR3aa: CAWSEPPDRGAFF
v_gene: TRBV3-1; CDR3aa: CASSLLQGAGGYTF
v_gene: TRBV6-2/TRBV6-3; CDR3aa: CASRADGEETQYF
v_gene: TRBV2; CDR3aa: CASSTSGVRGYNEQFF
v_gene: TRBV12-3/TRBV12-4; CDR3aa: CASSLAGQGTDTQYF
v_gene: TRBV6-2/TRBV6-3; CDR3aa: CASSASETDTQYF
v_gene: TRBV15; CDR3aa: CATSRGGASFYEQFF
v_gene: TRBV30; CDR3aa: CAWSVSGEGTDTQYF
v_gene: TRBV29-1; CDR3aa: CSSWSFGGTEAFF
v_gene: TRBV2; CDR3aa: CASSASGIGTGDQETQYF
v_gene: TRBV6-5; CDR3aa: CASSYSAVGNQPQHF
v_gene: TRBV10-2; CDR3aa: CASSERGSYNEQFF
v_gene: TRBV9; CDR3aa: CASSATTGAPQETQYF
v_gene: TRBV20-1; CDR3aa: CSARGPTANTEAFF
v_gene: TRBV7-3; CDR3aa: CASSLFNQRNSYNEQFF
v_gene: TRBV11-2; CDR3aa: CASSLQGGLVATEAFF
v_gene: TRBV7-9; CDR3aa: CASSSTGAQFYGYTF
v_gene: TRBV6-2/TRBV6-3; CDR3aa: CASSYSTGTGVGYTF
v_gene: TRBV19; CDR3aa: CASTRTGHQPQHF
v_gene: TRBV6-1; CDR3aa: CASSEAVSSPPYEQFF
v_gene: TRBV4-1; CDR3aa: CASSPLGASFSHTGELFF
v_gene: TRBV9; CDR3aa: CASSVGPSGSQEAQYF
v_gene: TRBV10-3; CDR3aa: CAISVTGGRDEQFF
v_gene: TRBV7-2; CDR3aa: CASSSQGLSYEQYF
v_gene: TRBV28; CDR3aa: CASSYSRSEQFF
v_gene: TRBV29-1; CDR3aa: CSAREYSYNEQFF
v_gene: TRBV28; CDR3aa: CASRNRDRARWVGGYTF
v_gene: TRBV5-1; CDR3aa: CASSLVPGISSGANVLTF
v_gene: TRBV28; CDR3aa: CASSFDQGEETQYF
v_gene: TRBV10-2; CDR3aa: CASLSTRTSGTDEQYF
v_gene: TRBV19; CDR3aa: CASRDRESTEAFF
v_gene: TRBV5-1; CDR3aa: CASSRDRNLRTNEQFF
v_gene: TRBV20-1; CDR3aa: CSASHGEKPQHF
v_gene: TRBV12-3/TRBV12-4; CDR3aa: CASSLARRGRYYNSPLHF
v_gene: TRBV7-2; CDR3aa: CASEKYYGYTF
v_gene: TRBV12-3/TRBV12-4; CDR3aa: CASSLWQGSQPQHF
v_gene: TRBV13; CDR3aa: CASSLVGGAETQYF
v_gene: TRBV6-2/TRBV6-3; CDR3aa: CASSYPTGSYGYTF
v_gene: TRBV20-1; CDR3aa: CSASRDSKHEQFF
v_gene: TRBV28; CDR3aa: CASSSHLAWPRDTQYF
v_gene: TRBV20-1; CDR3aa: CSARGAGATEAFF
v_gene: TRBV28; CDR3aa: CASAERRGTYEQYF
v_gene: TRBV27; CDR3aa: CASSKTGLGGDTQYF
v_gene: TRBV6-1; CDR3aa: CASSVQKGAVGIRF
v_gene: TRBV3-1; CDR3aa: CASSQDLNGVDYGYTF
v_gene: TRBV29-1; CDR3aa: CSVLGLAGEQTQYF
v_gene: TRBV7-2; CDR3aa: CASSSRGVSTDTQYF
v_gene: TRBV12-3/TRBV12-4; CDR3aa: CASSFRDGGSYGYTF
v_gene: TRBV29-1; CDR3aa: CSVEGSGELFF
v_gene: TRBV19; CDR3aa: CASRPSWFEYEQYF
v_gene: TRBV30; CDR3aa: CAWSGVAGGQETQYF